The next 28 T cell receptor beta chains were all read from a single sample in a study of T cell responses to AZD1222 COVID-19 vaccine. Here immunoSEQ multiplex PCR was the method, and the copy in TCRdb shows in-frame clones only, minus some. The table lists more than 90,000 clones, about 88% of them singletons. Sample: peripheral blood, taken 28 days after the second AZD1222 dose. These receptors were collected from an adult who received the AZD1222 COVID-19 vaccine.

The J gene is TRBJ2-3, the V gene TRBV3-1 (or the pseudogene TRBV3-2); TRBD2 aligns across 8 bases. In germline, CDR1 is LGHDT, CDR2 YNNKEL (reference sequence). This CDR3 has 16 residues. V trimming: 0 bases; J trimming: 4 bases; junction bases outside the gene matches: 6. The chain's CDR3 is CASSQDGGGPPDTQYF. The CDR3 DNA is TGTGCCAGCAGCCAAGATGGCGGGGGGCCTCCAGATACGCAGTATTTT.

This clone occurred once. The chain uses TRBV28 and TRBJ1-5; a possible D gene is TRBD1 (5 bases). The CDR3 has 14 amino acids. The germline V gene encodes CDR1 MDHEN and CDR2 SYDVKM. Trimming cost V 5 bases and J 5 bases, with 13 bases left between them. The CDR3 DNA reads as TGTGCCAGCAGTCTCGACGGGGGGTATCAGCCCCAGCATTTT. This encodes CASSLDGGYQPQHF.

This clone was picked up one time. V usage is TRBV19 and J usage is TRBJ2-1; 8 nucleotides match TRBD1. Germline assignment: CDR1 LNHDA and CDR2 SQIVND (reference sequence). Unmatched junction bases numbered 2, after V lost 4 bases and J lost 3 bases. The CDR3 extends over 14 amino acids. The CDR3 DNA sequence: TGTGCCAGTAGTACCACAGGGGGCTACAATGAGCAGTTCTTC. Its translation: CASSTTGGYNEQFF.

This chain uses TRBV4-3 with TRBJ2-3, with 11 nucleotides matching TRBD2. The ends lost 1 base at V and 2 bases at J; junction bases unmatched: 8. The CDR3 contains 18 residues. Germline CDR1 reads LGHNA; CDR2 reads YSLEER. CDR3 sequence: CASSQASATSGNTDTQYF. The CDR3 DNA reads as TGCGCCAGCAGCCAAGCTAGCGCGACTAGCGGGAACACAGATACGCAGTATTTT.

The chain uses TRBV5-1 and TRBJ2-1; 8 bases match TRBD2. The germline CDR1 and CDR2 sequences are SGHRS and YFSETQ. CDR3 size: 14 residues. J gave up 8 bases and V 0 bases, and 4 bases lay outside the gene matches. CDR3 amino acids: CASSLGGGIDEQFF. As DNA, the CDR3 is TGCGCCAGCAGCTTGGGCGGGGGGATCGATGAGCAGTTCTTC.

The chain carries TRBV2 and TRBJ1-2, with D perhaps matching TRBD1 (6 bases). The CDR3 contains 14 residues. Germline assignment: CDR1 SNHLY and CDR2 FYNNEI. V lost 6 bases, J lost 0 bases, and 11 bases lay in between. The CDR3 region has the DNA TGTGCCAGCAGACGACAGGCTACTAACTATGGCTACACCTTC. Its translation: CASRRQATNYGYTF.

The CDR3 region is CASSEERPKMSYTF. Written as DNA, the CDR3 is TGTGCCAGCAGTGAAGAAAGGCCGAAGATGAGCTACACCTTC. V usage is TRBV6-1 and J usage is TRBJ1-2; D is unclear. CDR3 length: 14 residues. Germline V gene sequence: CDR1 MNHNS, CDR2 SASEGT. The V gene lost 1 base and the J gene lost 9 bases, with 15 bases spanning the gap.

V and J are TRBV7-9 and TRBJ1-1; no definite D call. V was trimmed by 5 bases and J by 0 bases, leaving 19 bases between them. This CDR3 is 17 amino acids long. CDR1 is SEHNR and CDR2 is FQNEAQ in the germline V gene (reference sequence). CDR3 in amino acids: CASSPGSQRTMNTEAFF. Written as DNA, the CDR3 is TGTGCCAGCAGCCCCGGCAGTCAGAGAACTATGAACACTGAAGCTTTCTTT.

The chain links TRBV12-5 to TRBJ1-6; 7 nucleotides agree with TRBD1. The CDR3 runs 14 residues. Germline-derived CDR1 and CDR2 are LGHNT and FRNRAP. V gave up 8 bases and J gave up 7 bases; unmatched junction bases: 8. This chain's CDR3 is CASMLTGRNSPLHF. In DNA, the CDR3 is TGTGCTAGTATGTTGACAGGGAGGAATTCACCCCTCCACTTT.

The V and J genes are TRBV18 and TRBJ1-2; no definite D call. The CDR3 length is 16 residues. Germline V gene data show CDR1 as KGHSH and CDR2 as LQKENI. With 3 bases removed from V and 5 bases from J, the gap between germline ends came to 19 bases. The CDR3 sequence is CASSPTSAGRSYGYTF. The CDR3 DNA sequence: TGTGCCAGCTCACCGACCTCCGCCGGGAGATCTTATGGCTACACCTTC.

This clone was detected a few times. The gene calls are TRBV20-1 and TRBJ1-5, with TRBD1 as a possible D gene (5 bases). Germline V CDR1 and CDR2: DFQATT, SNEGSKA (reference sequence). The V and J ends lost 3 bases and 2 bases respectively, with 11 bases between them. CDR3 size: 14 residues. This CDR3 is CSASPQGRNQPQHF. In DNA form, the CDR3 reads TGCAGTGCTAGTCCGCAGGGTCGCAATCAGCCCCAGCATTTT.

CDR3 nucleotide sequence: TGTGCCAGCAGCTTTGAAGCGGGAGGGCCGGGGAATGAGCAGTTCTTC. Amino acid sequence: CASSFEAGGPGNEQFF. This rearrangement joins TRBV5-4 to TRBJ2-1; 10 positions agree with TRBD2. Germline V gene sequence: CDR1 SGHNT, CDR2 YYREEE (reference sequence). This CDR3 spans 16 amino acids. Germline trimming cut 2 bases from V and 7 bases from J; bases unmatched to any gene: 9.

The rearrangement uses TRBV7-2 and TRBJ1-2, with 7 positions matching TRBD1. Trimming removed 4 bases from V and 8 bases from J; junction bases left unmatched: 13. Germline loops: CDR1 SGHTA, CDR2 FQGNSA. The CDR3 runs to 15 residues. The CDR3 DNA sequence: TGTGCCAGCAGCTCTCTGGCACAGGGGCTTCGCGGCTACACCTTC. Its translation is CASSSLAQGLRGYTF. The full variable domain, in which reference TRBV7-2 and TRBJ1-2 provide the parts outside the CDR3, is GAGVSQSPSNKVTEKGKDVELRCDPISGHTALYWYRQSLGQGLEFLIYFQGNSAPDKSGLPSDRFSAERTGGSVSTLTIQRTQQEDSAVYLCASSSLAQGLRGYTFGSGTRLTVV.

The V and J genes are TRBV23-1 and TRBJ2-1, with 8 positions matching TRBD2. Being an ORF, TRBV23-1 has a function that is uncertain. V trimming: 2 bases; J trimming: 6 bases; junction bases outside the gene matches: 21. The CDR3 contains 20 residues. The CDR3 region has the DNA TGCGCCAGCAGTCAACTTAAGCGGGAGATGTACAATAAGGGTTCCAATGAGCAGTTCTTC. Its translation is CASSQLKREMYNKGSNEQFF.

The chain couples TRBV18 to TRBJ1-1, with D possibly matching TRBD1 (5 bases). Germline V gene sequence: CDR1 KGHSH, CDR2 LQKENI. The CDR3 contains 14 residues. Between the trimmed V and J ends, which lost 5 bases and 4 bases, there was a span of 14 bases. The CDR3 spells CASSRAGQGTEAFF. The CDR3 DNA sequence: TGTGCCAGCTCAAGGGCAGGTCAGGGCACTGAAGCTTTCTTT.

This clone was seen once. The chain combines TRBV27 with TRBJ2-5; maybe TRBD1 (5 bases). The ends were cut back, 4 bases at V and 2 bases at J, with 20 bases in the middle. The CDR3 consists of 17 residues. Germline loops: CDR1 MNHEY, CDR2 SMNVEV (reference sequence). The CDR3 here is CASSSSLTATVQETQYF. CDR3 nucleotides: TGTGCCAGCAGTTCTTCCTTGACAGCCACCGTTCAAGAGACCCAGTACTTC.

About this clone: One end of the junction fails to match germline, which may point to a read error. The CDR3 DNA is TGCGCCAGCAGCTTGGGGGACCCTCCCGGGAACATTGAAGCTTTCTTT. Translation: CASSLGDPPGNIEAFF. The chain is built from TRBV5-1 and TRBJ1-1; D perhaps matches TRBD1 (5 bases). This CDR3 has 16 residues. Germline-derived CDR1 and CDR2 are SGHRS and YFSETQ.

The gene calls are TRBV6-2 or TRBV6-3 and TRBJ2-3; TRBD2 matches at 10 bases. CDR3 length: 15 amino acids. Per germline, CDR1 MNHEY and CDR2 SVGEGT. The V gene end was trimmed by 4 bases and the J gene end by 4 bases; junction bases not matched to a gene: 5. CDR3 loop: CASSWSGGGADTQYF. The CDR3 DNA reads TGTGCCAGCAGTTGGAGCGGGGGGGGAGCAGATACGCAGTATTTT.

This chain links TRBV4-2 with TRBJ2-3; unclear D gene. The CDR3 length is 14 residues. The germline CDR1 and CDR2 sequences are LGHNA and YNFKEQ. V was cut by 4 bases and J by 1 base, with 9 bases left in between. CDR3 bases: TGTGCCAGCAGCCCCTACTTTGGCACAGATACGCAGTATTTT. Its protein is CASSPYFGTDTQYF.

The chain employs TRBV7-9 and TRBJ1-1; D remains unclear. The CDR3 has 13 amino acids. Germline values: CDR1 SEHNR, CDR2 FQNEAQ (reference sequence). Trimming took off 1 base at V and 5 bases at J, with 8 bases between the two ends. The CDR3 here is CASSLGDKTEAFF. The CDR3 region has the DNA TGTGCCAGCAGCTTAGGGGATAAAACTGAAGCTTTCTTT.

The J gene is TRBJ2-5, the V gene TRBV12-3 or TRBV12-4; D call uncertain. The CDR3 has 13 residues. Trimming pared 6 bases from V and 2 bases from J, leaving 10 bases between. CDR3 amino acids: CASRIDTQETQYF. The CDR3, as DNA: TGTGCCAGCAGAATTGACACTCAAGAGACCCAGTACTTC.

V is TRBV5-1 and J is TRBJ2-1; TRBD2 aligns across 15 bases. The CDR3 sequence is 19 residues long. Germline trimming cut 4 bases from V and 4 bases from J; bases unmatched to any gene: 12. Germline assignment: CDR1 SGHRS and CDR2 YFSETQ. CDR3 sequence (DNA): TGCGCCAGCAGCCAGGGGACTAGCGGGGGGAATAGGAATTACAATGAGCAGTTCTTC. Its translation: CASSQGTSGGNRNYNEQFF. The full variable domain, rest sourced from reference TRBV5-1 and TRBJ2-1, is KAGVTQTPRYLIKTRGQQVTLSCSPISGHRSVSWYQQTPGQGLQFLFEYFSETQRNKGNFPGRFSGRQFSNSRSEMNVSTLELGDSALYLCASSQGTSGGNRNYNEQFFGPGTRLTVL.

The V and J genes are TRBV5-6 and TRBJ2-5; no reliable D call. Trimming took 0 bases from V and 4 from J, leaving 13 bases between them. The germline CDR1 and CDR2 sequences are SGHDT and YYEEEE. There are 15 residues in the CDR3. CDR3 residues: CASSLGARVGETQYF. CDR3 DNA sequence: TGTGCCAGCAGCTTGGGGGCTAGGGTTGGAGAGACCCAGTACTTC. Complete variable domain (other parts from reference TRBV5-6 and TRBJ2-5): DAGVTQSPTHLIKTRGQQVTLRCSPKSGHDTVSWYQQALGQGPQFIFQYYEEEERQRGNFPDRFSGHQFPNYSSELNVNALLLGDSALYLCASSLGARVGETQYFGPGTRLLVL.

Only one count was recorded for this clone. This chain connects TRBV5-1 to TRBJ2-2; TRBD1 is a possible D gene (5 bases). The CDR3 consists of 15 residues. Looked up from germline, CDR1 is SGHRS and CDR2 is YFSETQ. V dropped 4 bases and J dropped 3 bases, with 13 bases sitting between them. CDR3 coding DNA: TGCGCCAGCAGCGGGGCCGCAGGAGACACCGGGGAGCTGTTTTTT. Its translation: CASSGAAGDTGELFF.

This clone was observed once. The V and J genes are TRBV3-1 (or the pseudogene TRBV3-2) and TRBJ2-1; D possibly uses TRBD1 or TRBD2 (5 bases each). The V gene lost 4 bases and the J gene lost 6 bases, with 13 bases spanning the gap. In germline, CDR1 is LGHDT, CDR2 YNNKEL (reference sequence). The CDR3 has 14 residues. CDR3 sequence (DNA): TGTGCCAGCAGCCCCGTGGGGGTGCTCAATGAGCAGTTCTTC. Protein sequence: CASSPVGVLNEQFF.

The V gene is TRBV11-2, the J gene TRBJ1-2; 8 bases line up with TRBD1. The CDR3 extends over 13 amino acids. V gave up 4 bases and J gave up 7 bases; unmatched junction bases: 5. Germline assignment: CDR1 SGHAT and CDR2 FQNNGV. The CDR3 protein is CASSSGGLSGYTF. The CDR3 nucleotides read TGTGCCAGCAGCTCAGGGGGCCTGAGTGGCTACACCTTC.

The CDR3, as DNA: TGTGCCAGCAGCTTAGTTCTATTTGAAAAACTGTTTTTT. This sequence encodes CASSLVLFEKLFF. J is TRBJ1-4 and V is TRBV11-2; D uncertain. V shed 1 base and J shed 7 bases, with 7 bases lying between them. CDR1 SGHAT and CDR2 FQNNGV come from the germline V gene. This CDR3 has 13 residues.

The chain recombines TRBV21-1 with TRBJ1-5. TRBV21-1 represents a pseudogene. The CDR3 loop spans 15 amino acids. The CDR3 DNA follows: TGTGCCAGCAGCCAGGGGGGGGGTCCGGCTGGGCCCCAGCATTTT. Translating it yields CASSQGGGPAGPQHF.